The 16 T cell receptor beta chains given below trace back to one sample, sequenced in a study of shared clonotypes between healthy human individuals (dated by TCRdb to between 2020 and 2021). The protocol used for the library was the immunoSEQ multiplex PCR assay. TCRdb mirrors the immuneACCESS table, restricted to in-frame sequences. Some clones are absent from its copies; in checked studies, under half trace to an unresolved V gene, and the reason for the others is unknown. Counted in this sample were about 79,000 clones; 62% of them appeared once. The ten largest make up approximately 56% of the sample. Sequenced input: memory CD8+ T cells sorted from blood. The meaning of the sample's cell subset or site label: CD45RO+ cells pooled with CCR7-negative TemRA cells. All receptors come from a man younger than 45 in good health.

By its share, this clone is medium-sized (0.01 to 0.1%). Other DNA sequences in the same sample also yield this CDR3. This chain links TRBV6-1 with TRBJ1-5; 7 bases are a match to TRBD1. Germline V gene sequence: CDR1 MNHNS, CDR2 SASEGT. The V and J ends lost 6 bases and 5 bases, in that order; junction bases with no gene match: 10. The CDR3 is made up of 15 amino acids. CDR3 region: CASSRYRGRDQPQHF. The CDR3 nucleotides read TGTGCCAGCAGCCGTTACAGGGGTCGGGATCAGCCCCAGCATTTT.

The rearrangement joins TRBV2 to TRBJ2-7, with D tentatively TRBD1 (6 bases). V was trimmed by 5 bases and J by 2 bases, leaving 16 bases between them. The V gene's germline CDR1 is SNHLY and CDR2 FYNNEI. This CDR3 has 15 amino acids. CDR3: CASSSGQNKAYEQYF. CDR3 sequence (DNA): TGTGCCAGCAGTTCCGGACAGAACAAAGCCTACGAGCAGTACTTC.

This chain links TRBV5-1 with TRBJ2-1; D perhaps matches TRBD2 (5 bases). The CDR3 length is 11 residues. V was clipped by 4 bases and J by 6 bases, with 5 bases between them. In germline, CDR1 is SGHRS, CDR2 YFSETQ. The CDR3 loop is CASSRGNEQFF. The CDR3 DNA sequence: TGCGCCAGCAGCCGGGGCAATGAGCAGTTCTTC.

This clone was seen a few times. The V and J genes are TRBV7-9 and TRBJ2-1; 7 bases align to TRBD1. There are 13 residues in the CDR3. Germline V gives CDR1 SEHNR, CDR2 FQNEAQ (reference sequence). The V segment lost 5 bases and the J segment 6 bases; nucleotides outside the gene matches: 4. CDR3 residues: CASSTGQINEQFF. CDR3 nucleotides: TGTGCCAGCAGCACGGGACAGATCAATGAGCAGTTCTTC.

V is TRBV2 and J is TRBJ2-1, with 9 positions matching TRBD2. The CDR3 is made up of 13 amino acids. Unmatched junction bases numbered 10, after V lost 10 bases and J lost 9 bases. Germline CDR1 is SNHLY and CDR2 is FYNNEI. The CDR3 nucleotides are TGTGCCATCCGGGCGGGAGGGCCAGGTGAGCAGTTCTTC. This translates into CAIRAGGPGEQFF. Supplemented by reference TRBV2 and TRBJ2-1, the full variable domain reads EPEVTQTPSHQVTQMGQEVILRCVPISNHLYFYWYRQILGQKVEFLVSFYNNEISEKSEIFDDQFSVERPDGSNFTLKIRSTKLEDSAMYFCAIRAGGPGEQFFGPGTRLTVL.

The V and J genes are TRBV14 and TRBJ2-1; TRBD1 is a possible D gene (5 bases). Trimming took 1 base from V and 5 from J, leaving 6 bases between them. The CDR3 totals 13 residues. CDR1 and CDR2 (germline): SGHDN, FVKESK. CDR3 sequence reads: CASSQGGHNEQFF. The CDR3, as DNA: TGTGCCAGCAGCCAAGGGGGCCACAATGAGCAGTTCTTC.

The V call is TRBV11-2, the J call TRBJ2-7; D gene unclear. CDR1 and CDR2 from the germline V gene are SGHAT and FQNNGV. The CDR3 length is 11 residues. V was trimmed by 4 bases and J by 3 bases, leaving 4 bases between them. CDR3 DNA sequence: TGTGCCAGCAGCTCCCTCTACGAGCAGTACTTC. It codes for CASSSLYEQYF.

This clone was counted between two and nine times. The rearrangement uses TRBV10-3 and TRBJ2-7; the match to TRBD2 covers 9 bases. V trimming: 6 bases; J trimming: 4 bases; junction bases outside the gene matches: 7. The CDR3 is 14 amino acids. The germline gives CDR1 ENHRY, CDR2 SYGVKD. The CDR3 spells CAIRVSGRYYEQYF. CDR3 DNA: TGTGCCATCAGAGTTAGCGGGAGATATTACGAGCAGTACTTC.

CDR3 sequence: CSARKGGGYTF. In nucleotides, the CDR3 is TGCAGTGCTAGAAAGGGAGGCGGCTACACCTTC. The genes are TRBV20-1 and TRBJ1-2; D unclear. The germline V and J ends were trimmed by 2 bases and 8 bases, with 9 bases remaining between them. The CDR3 totals 11 residues. Germline loops: CDR1 DFQATT, CDR2 SNEGSKA (reference sequence).

The chain combines TRBV10-1 with TRBJ2-7, with D perhaps matching TRBD1 or TRBD2 (5 bases each). V lost 0 bases and J 4 bases, leaving 22 bases between the germline ends. CDR1 is WNHNN and CDR2 is SYGVQD in the germline V gene (reference sequence). The CDR3 contains 18 residues. CDR3 residues: CASSESDGASAGPYEQYF. As DNA, the CDR3 is TGCGCCAGCAGTGAGTCTGACGGGGCCTCTGCAGGGCCGTACGAGCAGTACTTC.

The chain combines TRBV11-2 with TRBJ2-3; 11 positions agree with TRBD2. Per the germline V gene, CDR1 is SGHAT and CDR2 is FQNNGV. Unmatched junction bases numbered 11, after V lost 4 bases and J lost 5 bases. The CDR3 is made up of 17 amino acids. The CDR3 nucleotides are TGTGCCAGCAGCTCCACTAGCGGGAGTATAGGGGGAGATACGCAGTATTTT. It is translated as CASSSTSGSIGGDTQYF.

The chain joins TRBV2 to TRBJ2-7; D gene uncertain. The germline V and J ends were trimmed by 3 bases and 2 bases, with 8 bases remaining between them. Germline V gene lookup returns CDR1 SNHLY and CDR2 FYNNEI. The CDR3 totals 13 residues. The CDR3 DNA is TGTGCCAGCAGTGAGGTGCAGACCTACGAGCAGTACTTC. The encoded protein is CASSEVQTYEQYF.

The gene calls are TRBV13 and TRBJ2-4; TRBD1 matches at 7 bases. Unmatched junction bases numbered 8, after V lost 4 bases and J lost 2 bases. In germline, CDR1 is PRHDT, CDR2 FYEKMQ (reference sequence). CDR3 length equals 16 residues. CDR3 protein: CASSSWDSRPKNIQYF. The DNA of the CDR3 is TGTGCCAGCAGCTCCTGGGACAGCCGTCCCAAAAACATTCAGTACTTC.

This clone was picked up many times. CDR3 sequence: CASSTDDYEQYF. The CDR3 DNA reads as TGTGCCAGCAGTACAGACGACTACGAGCAGTACTTC. The genes are TRBV28 and TRBJ2-7; D remains ambiguous. Germline V gives CDR1 MDHEN, CDR2 SYDVKM. The CDR3 length is 12 residues. Trimming pared 5 bases from V and 3 bases from J, leaving 8 bases between.

This clone was counted many times. CDR3 DNA: TGTGCCAGCAGCTTAGTTCGGACAGGGACGGTGACCCAGTACTTC. It specifies CASSLVRTGTVTQYF. The V call is TRBV7-9, the J call TRBJ2-5, with TRBD1 identical over 8 bases. The V segment lost 1 base and the J segment 7 bases; nucleotides outside the gene matches: 8. The germline gives CDR1 SEHNR, CDR2 FQNEAQ (reference sequence). This CDR3 is built from 15 residues.

The chain carries TRBV4-1 and TRBJ2-7; 9 nucleotides agree with TRBD2. The CDR3 length is 17 residues. Germline V gives CDR1 MGHRA, CDR2 YSYEKL. Germline trimming cut 4 bases from V and 3 bases from J; bases unmatched to any gene: 13. CDR3 residues: CASSPGPTSGGFYEQYF. CDR3 coding DNA: TGCGCCAGCAGCCCGGGCCCCACCAGCGGGGGGTTCTACGAGCAGTACTTC.